These 3 T cell receptor beta chains were sequenced from one sample in a study of T cell responses to AZD1222 COVID-19 vaccine. Produced via immunoSEQ multiplex PCR; TCRdb's table is partial and in-frame only. The sample has around 210,000 clones, roughly 94% seen once. The sample was peripheral blood, taken 28 days after the second dose of the MenACWY control vaccine. All receptors come from an adult who received the MenACWY meningococcal vaccine as a control.

This chain joins TRBV24-1 and TRBJ2-7, with D unresolved. The germline V gene has CDR1 KGHDR and CDR2 SFDVKD. This CDR3 comprises 14 residues. The V end lost 4 bases, the J end lost 4 bases, and 13 bases lay between the germline ends. Written as DNA, the CDR3 is TGTGCCACCAGTGACCCGAGATCTAGTTACGAGCAGTACTTC. Translated, it gives CATSDPRSSYEQYF.

The J gene is TRBJ1-2, the V gene TRBV25-1; D is possibly TRBD1 (5 bases). The CDR3 is 13 residues long. From germline, CDR1 is MGHDK and CDR2 SYGVNS. Trimming cost V 3 bases and J 1 base, with 6 bases left between them. For the CDR3, the DNA is TGTGCCAGCAGTGAGGGGGATAACTATGGCTACACCTTC. It yields the protein CASSEGDNYGYTF.

The chain recombines TRBV12-5 with TRBJ1-1, with unresolved D. From germline, CDR1 is LGHNT and CDR2 FRNRAP. The CDR3 is 13 amino acids. V was pared by 1 base and J by 4 bases, with 7 bases between. CDR3 in DNA: TGTGCTAGTGGTTTGGGGGAGGCCACTGAAGCTTTCTTT. Translation: CASGLGEATEAFF. The entire variable domain, with the rest obtained from reference TRBV12-5 and TRBJ1-1, is as follows: DARVTQTPRHKVTEMGQEVTMRCQPILGHNTVFWYRQTMMQGLELLAYFRNRAPLDDSGMPKDRFSAEMPDATLATLKIQPSEPRDSAVYFCASGLGEATEAFFGQGTRLTVV.